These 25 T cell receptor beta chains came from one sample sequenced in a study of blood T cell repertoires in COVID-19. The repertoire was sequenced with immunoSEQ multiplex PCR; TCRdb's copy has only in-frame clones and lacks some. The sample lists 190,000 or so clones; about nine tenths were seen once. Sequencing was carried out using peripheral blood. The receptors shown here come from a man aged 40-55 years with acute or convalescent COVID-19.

The CDR3 DNA reads TGTGCCAGCAGCTCACTTGGACAGGGGGGCTACGAGCAGTACTTC. This gives the protein CASSSLGQGGYEQYF. The chain couples TRBV7-6 to TRBJ2-7, with 10 positions matching TRBD1. This CDR3 spans 15 amino acids. Germline V gene sequence: CDR1 SGHVS, CDR2 FNYEAQ. The J segment lost 3 bases and the V segment lost 4 bases, leaving 6 bases of the junction unmatched.

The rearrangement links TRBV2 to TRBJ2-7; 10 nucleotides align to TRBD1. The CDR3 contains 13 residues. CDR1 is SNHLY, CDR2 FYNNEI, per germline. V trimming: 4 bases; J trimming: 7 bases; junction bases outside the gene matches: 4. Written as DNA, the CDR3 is TGTGCCAGCAGTGGGACAGGGGGAAAGGAGCAGTACTTC. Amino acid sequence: CASSGTGGKEQYF.

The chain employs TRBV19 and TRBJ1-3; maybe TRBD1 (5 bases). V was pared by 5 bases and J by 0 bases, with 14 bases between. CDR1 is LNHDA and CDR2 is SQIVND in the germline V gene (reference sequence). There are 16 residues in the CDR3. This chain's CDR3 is CASSSSTVRSGNTIYF. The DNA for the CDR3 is TGTGCCAGTAGTTCATCGACAGTCCGCTCTGGAAACACCATATATTTT.

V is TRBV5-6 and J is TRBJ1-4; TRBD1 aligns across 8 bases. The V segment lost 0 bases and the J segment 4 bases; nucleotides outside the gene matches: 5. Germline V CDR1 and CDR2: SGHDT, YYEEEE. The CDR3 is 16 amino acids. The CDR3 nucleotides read TGTGCCAGCAGCTTGGCGCCGACAGGGGTTAATGAAAAACTGTTTTTT. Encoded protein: CASSLAPTGVNEKLFF.

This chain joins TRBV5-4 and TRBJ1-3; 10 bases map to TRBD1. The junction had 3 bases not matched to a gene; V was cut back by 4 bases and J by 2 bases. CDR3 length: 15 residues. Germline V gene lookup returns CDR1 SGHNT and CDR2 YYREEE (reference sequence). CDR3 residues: CASSADRGPGNTIYF. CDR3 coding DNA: TGTGCCAGCAGCGCCGACAGGGGGCCTGGAAACACCATATATTTT.

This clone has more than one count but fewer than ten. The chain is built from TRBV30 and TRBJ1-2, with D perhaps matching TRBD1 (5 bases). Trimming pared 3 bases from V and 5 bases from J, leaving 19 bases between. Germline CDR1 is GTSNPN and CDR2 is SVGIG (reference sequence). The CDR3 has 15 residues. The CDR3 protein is CAWRWGRGIPYGYTF. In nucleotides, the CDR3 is TGTGCCTGGAGGTGGGGTAGGGGCATCCCTTATGGCTACACCTTC. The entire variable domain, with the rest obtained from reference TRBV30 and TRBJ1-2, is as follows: SQTIHQWPATLVQPVGSPLSLECTVEGTSNPNLYWYRQAAGRGLQLLFYSVGIGQISSEVPQNLSASRPQDRQFILSSKKLLLSDSGFYLCAWRWGRGIPYGYTFGSGTRLTVV.

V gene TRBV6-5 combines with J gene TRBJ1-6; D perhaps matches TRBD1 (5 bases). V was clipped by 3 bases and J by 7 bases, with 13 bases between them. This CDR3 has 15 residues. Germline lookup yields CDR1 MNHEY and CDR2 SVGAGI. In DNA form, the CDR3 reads TGTGCCAGCAGTTATACAGGTTTGCTGAATTCACCCCTCCACTTT. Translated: CASSYTGLLNSPLHF.

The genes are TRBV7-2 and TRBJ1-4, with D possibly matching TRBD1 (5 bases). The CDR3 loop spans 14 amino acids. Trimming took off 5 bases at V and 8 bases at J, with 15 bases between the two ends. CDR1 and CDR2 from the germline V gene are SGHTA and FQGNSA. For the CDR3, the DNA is TGTGCCAGCAGCGATCATCCCTCAGGGGAAAAACTGTTTTTT. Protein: CASSDHPSGEKLFF.

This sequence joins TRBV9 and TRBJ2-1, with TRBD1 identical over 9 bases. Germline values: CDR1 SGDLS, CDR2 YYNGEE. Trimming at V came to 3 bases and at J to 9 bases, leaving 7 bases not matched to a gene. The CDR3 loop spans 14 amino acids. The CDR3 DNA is TGTGCCAGCAGCGGGACAGGGGAGACTGGTGAGCAGTTCTTC. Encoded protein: CASSGTGETGEQFF.

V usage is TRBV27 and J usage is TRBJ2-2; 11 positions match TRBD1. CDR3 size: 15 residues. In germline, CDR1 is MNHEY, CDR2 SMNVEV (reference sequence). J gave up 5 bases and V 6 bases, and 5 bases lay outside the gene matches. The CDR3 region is CASRHGQGATGELFF. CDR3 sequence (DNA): TGTGCCAGCAGACATGGACAGGGGGCAACCGGGGAGCTGTTTTTT.

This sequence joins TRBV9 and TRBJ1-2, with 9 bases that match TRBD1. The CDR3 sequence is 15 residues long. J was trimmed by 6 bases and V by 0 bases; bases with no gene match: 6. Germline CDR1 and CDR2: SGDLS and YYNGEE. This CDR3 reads CASSVAGTGLDGYTF. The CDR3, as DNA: TGTGCCAGCAGCGTAGCCGGGACAGGGTTGGATGGCTACACCTTC. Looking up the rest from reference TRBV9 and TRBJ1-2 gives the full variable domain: DSGVTQTPKHLITATGQRVTLRCSPRSGDLSVYWYQQSLDQGLQFLIQYYNGEERAKGNILERFSAQQFPDLHSELNLSSLELGDSALYFCASSVAGTGLDGYTFGSGTRLTVV.

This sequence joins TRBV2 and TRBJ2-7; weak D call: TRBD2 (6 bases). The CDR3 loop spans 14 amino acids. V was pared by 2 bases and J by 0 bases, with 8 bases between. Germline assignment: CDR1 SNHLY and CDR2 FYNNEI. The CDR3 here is CASSEQGLSYEQYF. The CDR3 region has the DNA TGTGCCAGCAGTGAACAGGGACTCTCCTACGAGCAGTACTTC.

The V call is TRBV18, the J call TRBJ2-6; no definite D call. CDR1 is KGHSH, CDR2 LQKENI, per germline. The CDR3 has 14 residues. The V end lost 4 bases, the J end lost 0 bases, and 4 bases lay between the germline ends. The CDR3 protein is CASSQLSGANVLTF. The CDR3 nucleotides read TGTGCCAGCTCACAACTCTCTGGGGCCAACGTCCTGACTTTC.

Written as DNA, the CDR3 is TGTGCCAGCAGCCGACTGGGACAGCTATACGAGCAGTACTTC. Amino acid sequence: CASSRLGQLYEQYF. The chain uses TRBV16 and TRBJ2-7; 7 nucleotides line up with TRBD1. The CDR3 has 14 residues. The V gene's germline CDR1 is KGHSY and CDR2 FQNENV. With V trimmed by 4 bases and J by 4 bases, 7 bases remained unmatched.

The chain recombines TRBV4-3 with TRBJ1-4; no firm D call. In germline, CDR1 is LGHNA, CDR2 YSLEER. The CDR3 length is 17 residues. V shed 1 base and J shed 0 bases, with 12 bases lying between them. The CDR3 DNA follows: TGCGCCAGCAGCCAAGCGCACTATCCCACAACTAATGAAAAACTGTTTTTT. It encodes CASSQAHYPTTNEKLFF.

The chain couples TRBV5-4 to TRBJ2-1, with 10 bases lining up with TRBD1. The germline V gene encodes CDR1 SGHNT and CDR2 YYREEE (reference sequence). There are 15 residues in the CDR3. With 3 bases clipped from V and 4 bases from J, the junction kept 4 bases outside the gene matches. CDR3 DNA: TGTGCCAGCAGCTCGGGGACAGGGGTGTACAATGAGCAGTTCTTC. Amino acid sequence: CASSSGTGVYNEQFF.

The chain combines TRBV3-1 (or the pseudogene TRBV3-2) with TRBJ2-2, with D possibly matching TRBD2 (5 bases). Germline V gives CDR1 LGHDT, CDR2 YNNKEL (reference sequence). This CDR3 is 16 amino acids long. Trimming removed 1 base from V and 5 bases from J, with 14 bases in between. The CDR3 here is CASSQGGLARTGELFF. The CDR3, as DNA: TGTGCCAGCAGCCAAGGCGGTCTAGCACGGACCGGGGAGCTGTTTTTT.

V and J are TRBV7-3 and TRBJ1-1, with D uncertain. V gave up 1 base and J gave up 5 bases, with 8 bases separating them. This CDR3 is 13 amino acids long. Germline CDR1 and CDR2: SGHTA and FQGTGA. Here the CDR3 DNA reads TGTGCCAGCAGCTTAAAACGGGAGACTGAAGCTTTCTTT. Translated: CASSLKRETEAFF.

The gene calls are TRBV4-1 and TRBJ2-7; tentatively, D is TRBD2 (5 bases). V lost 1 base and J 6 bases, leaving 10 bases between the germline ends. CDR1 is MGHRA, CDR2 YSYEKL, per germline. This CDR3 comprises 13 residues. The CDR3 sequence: CASSQGTLLEQYF. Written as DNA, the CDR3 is TGCGCCAGCAGCCAAGGGACTCTCCTCGAGCAGTACTTC.

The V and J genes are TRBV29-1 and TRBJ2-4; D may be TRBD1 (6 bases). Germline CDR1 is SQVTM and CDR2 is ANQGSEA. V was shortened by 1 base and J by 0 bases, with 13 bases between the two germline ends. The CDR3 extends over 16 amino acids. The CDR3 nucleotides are TGCAGCGTTGAAGGGCAGGGGACGATAGCCAAAAACATTCAGTACTTC. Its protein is CSVEGQGTIAKNIQYF. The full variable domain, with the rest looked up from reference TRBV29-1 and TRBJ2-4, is SAVISQKPSRDICQRGTSLTIQCQVDSQVTMMFWYRQQPGQSLTLIATANQGSEATYESGFVIDKFPISRPNLTFSTLTVSNMSPEDSSIYLCSVEGQGTIAKNIQYFGAGTRLSVL.

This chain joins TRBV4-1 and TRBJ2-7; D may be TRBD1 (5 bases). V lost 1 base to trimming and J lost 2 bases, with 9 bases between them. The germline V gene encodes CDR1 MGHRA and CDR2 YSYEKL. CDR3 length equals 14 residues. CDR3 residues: CASSQVDSTYEQYF. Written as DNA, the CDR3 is TGCGCCAGCAGCCAAGTAGACAGCACCTACGAGCAGTACTTC.

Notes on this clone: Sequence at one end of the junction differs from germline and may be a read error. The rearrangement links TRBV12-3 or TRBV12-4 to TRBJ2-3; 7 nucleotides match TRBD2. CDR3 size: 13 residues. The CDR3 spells CASSLVIGGSLGF. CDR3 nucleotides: TGTGCCAGCAGTTTAGTCATCGGGGGGTCCCTAGGATTT.

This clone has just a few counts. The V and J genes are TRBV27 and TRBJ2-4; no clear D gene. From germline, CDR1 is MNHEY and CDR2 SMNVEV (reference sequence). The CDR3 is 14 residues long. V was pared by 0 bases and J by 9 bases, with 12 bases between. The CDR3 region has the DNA TGTGCCAGCAGTTTATCCGACGCTAGAGGCATTCAGTACTTC. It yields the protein CASSLSDARGIQYF.

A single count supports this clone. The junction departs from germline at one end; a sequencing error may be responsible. The CDR3 loop reads CASSQDGVTGNPIYF. The CDR3 bases are TGTGCCAGCAGCCAAGATGGGGTTACGGGAAACCCCATATATTTT. This sequence joins TRBV4-2 and TRBJ1-3; D gene uncertain. This CDR3 is 15 amino acids long. Germline loops: CDR1 LGHNA, CDR2 YNFKEQ.

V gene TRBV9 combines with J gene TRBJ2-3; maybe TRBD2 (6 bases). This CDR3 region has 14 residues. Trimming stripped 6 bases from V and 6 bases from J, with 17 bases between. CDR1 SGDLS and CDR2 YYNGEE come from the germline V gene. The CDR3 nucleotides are TGTGCCAGCAATCTGGAGGGTTCGGGGGATACGCAGTATTTT. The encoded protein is CASNLEGSGDTQYF.